The 29 T cell receptor beta chains given below trace back to one sample, sequenced in a study of CD8 T cells in ankylosing spondylitis. TCRdb independently ran MiXCR on the 5' RACE reads; one entry per CDR3 protein. The sample lists 250,000 to 400,000 distinct CDR3 sequences, 11% occurring once. Sequencing used blood, either unsorted or a sorted T cell fraction (not recorded which). These receptors all stem from a female donor with ankylosing spondylitis or in good health (not recorded which).

The chain uses TRBV7-2 and TRBJ1-5; 11 bases fit TRBD1. From germline, CDR1 is SGHTA and CDR2 FQGNSA. The CDR3 has 16 amino acids. Trimming removed 2 bases from V and 9 bases from J; junction bases left unmatched: 9. The CDR3 region is CASSLRGQGGYRPQHF. In DNA, the CDR3 is TGTGCCAGCAGCTTAAGGGGACAGGGGGGTTATCGGCCCCAGCATTTT. Together with reference TRBV7-2 and TRBJ1-5, the CDR3 gives the full variable domain: GAGVSQSPSNKVTEKGKDVELRCDPISGHTALYWYRQSLGQGLEFLIYFQGNSAPDKSGLPSDRFSAERTGGSVSTLTIQRTQQEDSAVYLCASSLRGQGGYRPQHFGDGTRLSIL.

This clonotype appeared many times. The chain employs TRBV2 and TRBJ2-5, with unresolved D. This CDR3 contains 15 residues. Per the germline V gene, CDR1 is SNHLY and CDR2 is FYNNEI. V was clipped by 6 bases and J by 2 bases, with 16 bases between them. The chain's CDR3 is CASRKGLARQETQYF. CDR3 coding DNA: TGTGCCAGCAGAAAAGGGCTCGCTAGGCAAGAGACCCAGTACTTC.

In this sample, this clonotype turned up many times. The rearrangement uses TRBV20-1 and TRBJ2-2, with a tentative D call TRBD2 (7 bases). Per the germline V gene, CDR1 is DFQATT and CDR2 is SNEGSKA (reference sequence). The CDR3 is 16 amino acids. Deletions cut 3 bases from V and 0 bases from J, with 14 bases between. The CDR3 DNA reads TGCAGTGCTAGTTACATAGGGGGGGCGAACACCGGGGAGCTGTTTTTT. Protein sequence: CSASYIGGANTGELFF.

The chain has TRBV12-3 or TRBV12-4 and TRBJ2-2; no clear D gene. The CDR3 runs to 12 residues. V lost 5 bases and J lost 5, with 6 bases in between. The CDR3 region has the DNA TGTGCCAGCAGTCCGAGGACCGGGGAGCTGTTTTTT. This encodes CASSPRTGELFF.

This clonotype was seen at least ten times. This rearrangement joins TRBV5-1 to TRBJ2-3; D gene ambiguous. CDR1 SGHRS and CDR2 YFSETQ come from the germline V gene. The CDR3 consists of 13 residues. Trimming took off 1 base at V and 2 bases at J, with 5 bases between the two ends. CDR3 protein: CASSLSVTDTQYF. The CDR3 DNA is TGCGCCAGCAGCTTGAGCGTCACAGATACGCAGTATTTT.

The sample holds many counts of this clonotype. This chain uses TRBV5-5 with TRBJ1-5, with 8 bases identical to TRBD1. The CDR3 covers 16 residues. Germline CDR1 and CDR2: SGHKS and YYEKEE (reference sequence). With 0 bases clipped from V and 4 bases from J, the junction kept 6 bases outside the gene matches. DNA for the CDR3: TGTGCCAGCAGCTTGGTCGGGGGACAGGTTAATCAGCCCCAGCATTTT. Translation gives CASSLVGGQVNQPQHF.

This chain joins TRBV20-1 and TRBJ2-7, with 8 bases that match TRBD2. Germline V CDR1 and CDR2: DFQATT, SNEGSKA (reference sequence). V trimming: 3 bases; J trimming: 4 bases; junction bases outside the gene matches: 2. The CDR3 runs to 12 residues. The CDR3 sequence is CSARSGSYEQYF. The CDR3 region has the DNA TGCAGTGCTAGGAGCGGGAGTTACGAGCAGTACTTC.

This clonotype was found many times. The chain has TRBV5-1 and TRBJ2-1; a possible D gene is TRBD1 (5 bases). Between the trimmed V and J ends, which lost 0 bases and 7 bases, there was a span of 11 bases. The CDR3 covers 14 residues. CDR1 and CDR2 (germline): SGHRS, YFSETQ. The CDR3 loop reads CASSLDGRVNEQFF. The CDR3 DNA sequence: TGCGCCAGCAGCTTGGACGGCAGGGTAAATGAGCAGTTCTTC.

This clonotype has at least ten counts. The chain employs TRBV20-1 and TRBJ2-1; 14 positions match TRBD2. Per the germline V gene, CDR1 is DFQATT and CDR2 is SNEGSKA (reference sequence). J lost 10 bases, V lost 6 bases, and 8 bases had no gene match. There are 14 residues in the CDR3. The CDR3 DNA reads as TGCAGTGCCACAGGGACTAGCGGGAGCAGAGAGCAGTTCTTC. This sequence encodes CSATGTSGSREQFF.

This clonotype was recorded many times. The gene calls are TRBV7-9 and TRBJ2-3; no firm D call. V shed 3 bases and J shed 2 bases, with 9 bases lying between them. Germline V lookup: CDR1 SEHNR, CDR2 FQNEAQ (reference sequence). This CDR3 comprises 14 residues. CDR3 bases: TGTGCCAGCAGCTTCCCATCCAACACAGATACGCAGTATTTT. This codes for CASSFPSNTDTQYF.

The chain combines TRBV3-1 with TRBJ1-1; D is uncertain. CDR3 length: 12 amino acids. Germline V lookup: CDR1 LGHDT, CDR2 YNNKEL (reference sequence). The V end lost 2 bases, the J end lost 1 base, and 2 bases lay between the germline ends. DNA for the CDR3: TGTGCCAGCAGCCAAAAGAACACTGAAGCTTTCTTT. Translation: CASSQKNTEAFF.

V and J are TRBV7-2 and TRBJ2-7; D is unresolved. CDR3 length equals 11 residues. Germline lookup yields CDR1 SGHTA and CDR2 FQGNSA. Deletions cut 5 bases from V and 7 bases from J, with 9 bases between. The CDR3 DNA sequence: TGTGCCAGCAGCCCCCGAGGAGAGCAGTACTTC. This gives the protein CASSPRGEQYF.

This clonotype was counted ten times or more. The chain uses TRBV9 and TRBJ2-1; 8 bases agree with TRBD2. The CDR3 is made up of 15 amino acids. V lost 0 bases to trimming and J lost 8 bases; unmatched junction nucleotides: 7. Germline lookup yields CDR1 SGDLS and CDR2 YYNGEE. The CDR3 region has the DNA TGTGCCAGCAGCGTAGCCGGGGGGGCGGTAGATGAGCAGTTCTTC. Translating gives CASSVAGGAVDEQFF.

The chain combines TRBV29-1 with TRBJ1-2, with D hard to call. V was shortened by 4 bases and J by 0 bases, with 9 bases between the two germline ends. CDR1 SQVTM and CDR2 ANQGSEA come from the germline V gene. The CDR3 consists of 13 residues. CDR3 DNA sequence: TGCAGCGTTGGTGTCAGCTCTAACTATGGCTACACCTTC. This gives the protein CSVGVSSNYGYTF.

This sequence joins TRBV5-5 and TRBJ2-3; 8 positions match TRBD1. The CDR3 covers 16 residues. Germline trimming cut 3 bases from V and 3 bases from J; bases unmatched to any gene: 9. The germline CDR1 and CDR2 sequences are SGHKS and YYEKEE (reference sequence). The CDR3 here is CASSSRTGKGTDTQYF. The CDR3 nucleotides read TGTGCCAGCAGCTCCAGGACAGGGAAAGGAACAGATACGCAGTATTTT. Based on the CDR3 plus reference TRBV5-5 and TRBJ2-3, the full variable domain is DAGVTQSPTHLIKTRGQQVTLRCSPISGHKSVSWYQQVLGQGPQFIFQYYEKEERGRGNFPDRFSARQFPNYSSELNVNALLLGDSALYLCASSSRTGKGTDTQYFGPGTRLTVL.

This clonotype was seen many times. The J gene is TRBJ2-3, the V gene TRBV29-1, with 7 bases matching TRBD1. The germline CDR1 and CDR2 sequences are SQVTM and ANQGSEA. V trimming: 6 bases; J trimming: 2 bases; junction bases outside the gene matches: 5. The CDR3 contains 13 residues. This CDR3 is CSVYRGVTDTQYF. In nucleotides, the CDR3 is TGCAGCGTCTACAGGGGAGTCACAGATACGCAGTATTTT.

V usage is TRBV12-3 or TRBV12-4 and J usage is TRBJ2-3; 10 nucleotides match TRBD1. The CDR3 spans 16 residues. After removal of 3 bases from V and 3 bases from J, the junction contained 6 bases not matched to a gene. In DNA, the CDR3 is TGTGCCAGCAGTTTGGGACAGGGGAGTGTGACAGATACGCAGTATTTT. Protein: CASSLGQGSVTDTQYF.

V and J are TRBV19 and TRBJ2-7; 9 bases map to TRBD1. The germline CDR1 and CDR2 sequences are LNHDA and SQIVND (reference sequence). V shed 4 bases and J 3 bases; nucleotides not matched to a gene: 7. CDR3 length: 15 residues. The CDR3 DNA reads as TGTGCCAGTAGTACCTCGGACAGGGGTTACTACGAGCAGTACTTC. Amino acids: CASSTSDRGYYEQYF.

This clonotype was observed a few times. V gene TRBV3-1 combines with J gene TRBJ2-4; D not resolved. This CDR3 is built from 14 residues. V lost 3 bases, J lost 0 bases, and 6 bases lay in between. Germline CDR1 is LGHDT and CDR2 is YNNKEL (reference sequence). The CDR3 protein is CASSHILAKNIQYF. The CDR3 bases are TGTGCCAGCAGCCACATCTTAGCCAAAAACATTCAGTACTTC. Looking up the rest from reference TRBV3-1 and TRBJ2-4 gives the full variable domain: DTAVSQTPKYLVTQMGNDKSIKCEQNLGHDTMYWYKQDSKKFLKIMFSYNNKELIINETVPNRFSPKSPDKAHLNLHINSLELGDSAVYFCASSHILAKNIQYFGAGTRLSVL.

There are many counts of this clonotype. The chain uses TRBV25-1 and TRBJ2-3, with 11 nucleotides matching TRBD2. The length of the CDR3 is 16 residues. V dropped 5 bases and J dropped 4; count of bases not matched to a gene: 8. From germline, CDR1 is MGHDK and CDR2 SYGVNS. The CDR3 nucleotides are TGTGCCAGCAGTTCCGGGACTAGCGGATTCGCAGATACGCAGTATTTT. This sequence encodes CASSSGTSGFADTQYF.

This clonotype came up many times. V is TRBV11-2 and J is TRBJ2-7; TRBD1 matches 7 bases. Trimming took 0 bases from V and 3 from J; bases not matched to a gene: 2. From germline, CDR1 is SGHAT and CDR2 FQNNGV. The CDR3 has 14 residues. The CDR3 DNA reads as TGTGCCAGCAGCTTAGAGGGACAGAACTACGAGCAGTACTTC. It encodes CASSLEGQNYEQYF.

This clonotype was found many times. The rearrangement links TRBV6-5 to TRBJ2-1, with 10 bases identical to TRBD2. J gave up 6 bases and V 0 bases, and 5 bases lay outside the gene matches. Germline loops: CDR1 MNHEY, CDR2 SVGAGI. The CDR3 runs 16 residues. The CDR3 is CASSYSRLAGSNEQFF. CDR3 DNA sequence: TGTGCCAGCAGTTACTCGAGACTAGCGGGTAGCAATGAGCAGTTCTTC.

This clonotype has at least ten counts. The chain carries TRBV12-3 or TRBV12-4 and TRBJ2-5; D remains ambiguous. The CDR3 is 13 amino acids. V lost 5 bases and J lost 3, with 10 bases in between. DNA for the CDR3: TGTGCCAGCAGTATTTGGGTTGAAGAGACCCAGTACTTC. Its protein is CASSIWVEETQYF.

At least ten counts were recorded for this clonotype. This chain joins TRBV12-3 or TRBV12-4 and TRBJ2-5, with 8 bases that match TRBD2. The CDR3 contains 14 residues. The V and J ends lost 5 bases and 5 bases, in that order; junction bases with no gene match: 7. CDR3 sequence: CASSPGLAWETQYF. For the CDR3, the DNA is TGTGCCAGCAGTCCTGGACTAGCTTGGGAGACCCAGTACTTC.

The V and J genes are TRBV18 and TRBJ2-7; tentatively, D is TRBD2 (6 bases). Trimming cost V 4 bases and J 1 base, with 11 bases left between them. The CDR3 sequence is 14 residues long. CDR1 and CDR2 from the germline V gene are KGHSH and LQKENI. For the CDR3, the DNA is TGTGCCAGCTCACAAAATAGCGGTTCCTACGAGCAGTACTTC. Its translation is CASSQNSGSYEQYF. Full variable domain (missing parts from reference TRBV18 and TRBJ2-7): NAGVMQNPRHLVRRRGQEARLRCSPMKGHSHVYWYRQLPEEGLKFMVYLQKENIIDESGMPKERFSAEFPKEGPSILRIQQVVRGDSAAYFCASSQNSGSYEQYFGPGTRLTVT.

V is TRBV10-3 and J is TRBJ2-1; 15 bases map to TRBD2. CDR1 and CDR2 from the germline V gene are ENHRY and SYGVKD. The V gene end was trimmed by 7 bases and the J gene end by 10 bases; junction bases not matched to a gene: 8. The CDR3 spans 15 residues. The CDR3 DNA sequence: TGTGCCATCAAACCCGGGACTAGCGGGGGGACGGAGCAGTTCTTC. This sequence encodes CAIKPGTSGGTEQFF.

This clonotype has at least ten counts. The gene calls are TRBV20-1 and TRBJ2-3; D uncertain. V lost 3 bases and J lost 6, with 10 bases in between. CDR3 length: 12 amino acids. Germline assignment: CDR1 DFQATT and CDR2 SNEGSKA (reference sequence). In DNA form, the CDR3 reads TGCAGTGCTAGTCCCATGGCGGATACGCAGTATTTT. It translates to CSASPMADTQYF.

Turning to this clonotype: At one end the junction does not follow the germline gene, possibly because of a read error. The V call is TRBV28, the J call TRBJ1-5; 8 bases fit TRBD1. The CDR3 covers 14 residues. Germline values: CDR1 MDHEN, CDR2 SYDVKM. CDR3 coding DNA: TGTGCCAACAGTTCGGGGGACAGGAGTCAGCCCCAGCATTTT. Translating it yields CANSSGDRSQPQHF.

This clonotype has at least ten counts. This chain uses TRBV5-1 with TRBJ1-2; D not certain. The V gene's germline CDR1 is SGHRS and CDR2 YFSETQ. CDR3 size: 13 residues. The V gene lost 4 bases and the J gene lost 4 bases, with 11 bases spanning the gap. The CDR3 DNA reads as TGCGCCAGCAGCATCCCAGAGACCTATGGCTACACCTTC. Its protein is CASSIPETYGYTF.